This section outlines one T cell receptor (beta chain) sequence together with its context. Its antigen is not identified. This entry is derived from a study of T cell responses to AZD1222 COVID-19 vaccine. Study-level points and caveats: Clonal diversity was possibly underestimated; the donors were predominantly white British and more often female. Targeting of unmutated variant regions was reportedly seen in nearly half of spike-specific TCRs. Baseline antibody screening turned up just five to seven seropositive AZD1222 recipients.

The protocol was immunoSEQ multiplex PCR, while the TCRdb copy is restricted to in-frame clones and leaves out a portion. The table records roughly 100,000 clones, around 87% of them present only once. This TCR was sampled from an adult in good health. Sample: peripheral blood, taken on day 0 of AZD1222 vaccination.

The CDR3 region has the DNA TGTGCCAGCAGTGAAGGAAGGGGACAGGGGGCCGGGGAGCTGTTTTTT. Translating gives CASSEGRGQGAGELFF. The gene calls are TRBV6-1 and TRBJ2-2; TRBD1 matches at 11 bases. This CDR3 is built from 16 residues. CDR1 is MNHNS and CDR2 is SASEGT in the germline V gene. With 1 base clipped from V and 6 bases from J, the junction kept 4 bases outside the gene matches.